A selection of T cell receptor beta chains follows, all from one sample in a study of patients and donors after allogeneic stem cell transplantation. TCRdb fed the RT-PCR reads into MiXCR, producing one record per CDR3 protein. Among a few hundred thousand distinct CDR3 sequences listed, 12% to 15% were seen once. Sequenced input: blood, either unsorted or a sorted T cell fraction (not recorded which). The receptors here all came from a human donor who was either an allogeneic HSCT recipient or a stem cell or donor lymphocyte infusion donor (not recorded which). It is not recorded whose cells these are; they may come from a transplant donor. CDR3s include the opening cysteine and the closing phenylalanine or tryptophan. Clone size is given for some rows only: seen once, a few or many times, or a class if the clone is expanded.

TRBV7-6	TRBJ1-1	-	CASRVTGANTEAFF
TRBV29-1	TRBJ2-1	many	CSVGTSGRSDEQFF
TRBV27	TRBJ1-6	-	CASRARSGYNSPLHF
TRBV6-1	TRBJ1-3	few	CASIQGATGASGNTIYF
TRBV20-1	TRBJ2-3	many	CSARDWGTSGGADTQYF
TRBV20-1	TRBJ1-2	-	CSAKRTGHYGYTF
TRBV5-4	TRBJ1-5	few	CASSLAGQTPQHF
TRBV5-4	TRBJ1-2	few	CASSWGTGNYGYTF
TRBV29-1	TRBJ2-5	-	CSERTGQETQYF
TRBV30	TRBJ1-5	few	CAWSVTENQPQHF
TRBV19	TRBJ1-5	few	CASSISAGRVNQPQHF
TRBV3-1	TRBJ1-2	few	CASSPIARRQGQGYTF
TRBV30	TRBJ1-1	-	CASQGYTEAFF
TRBV20-1	TRBJ1-5	few	CSARDEEGGVNPQHF
TRBV9	TRBJ2-7	few	CASSVGYTAYEQYF
TRBV3-1	TRBJ1-3	few	CASSHAGGEGNTIYF
TRBV7-2	TRBJ2-3	many	CASSSTWDTQYF
TRBV20-1	TRBJ1-1	few	CSARDILVPITEAFF
TRBV4-2	TRBJ1-3	few	CASSPSGTGLSGNTIYF
TRBV2	TRBJ2-5	-	CASSEDRSRETQYF
TRBV14	TRBJ2-2	many	CASSRLAAGELFF
TRBV7-9	TRBJ1-4	-	CASSFPRGANEKLFF
TRBV3-1	TRBJ1-2	few	CASSRAGLGYTF
TRBV2	TRBJ1-1	many	CASNSGTVIIKAFF
TRBV7-9	TRBJ1-1	-	CASSLAGPYTEAFF
TRBV12-3/TRBV12-4	TRBJ1-1	few	CASSQDSLQRLNTEAFF
TRBV30	TRBJ2-7	few	CAWSEGKGREQYF
TRBV29-1	TRBJ2-1	many	CSVGGGVSGRGNEQFF
TRBV7-6	TRBJ2-2	many	CASSLAVPGATGELFF
TRBV25-1	TRBJ1-6	few	CASSVSGSGGNSPLHF
TRBV12-3/TRBV12-4	TRBJ1-1	many	CASTKGATAFF
TRBV11-2	TRBJ2-2	many	CASSLVLIGGSFTGELFF
TRBV5-1	TRBJ1-4	-	CASSAEQGAREKLFF
TRBV7-3	TRBJ1-6	many	CASRPGGHNSPLHF
TRBV4-2	TRBJ2-6	-	CASSQYTDSGANVLTF
TRBV3-1	TRBJ2-3	few	CASSQSTSVADTQYF
TRBV5-4	TRBJ2-2	-	CASSLIQGDTGELFF
TRBV27	TRBJ2-7	few	CASSQQGRGRVNHEQYF
TRBV30	TRBJ1-6	-	CAWSGWSSPLHF
TRBV14	TRBJ2-7	many	CASSLTLGRRQGQYF
TRBV6-2/TRBV6-3	TRBJ2-2	few	CASVGGANTGELFF
TRBV20-1	TRBJ2-5	few	CSARGSYGLAGAETQYF
TRBV6-5	TRBJ2-2	-	CASSYGQIGGAGELFF
TRBV29-1	TRBJ2-3	many	CSFRTGYRDTQYF
TRBV24-1	TRBJ1-1	many	CATSDFGYTEAFF
TRBV7-2	TRBJ1-2	-	CASSLVGRSGYGYTF
TRBV7-2	TRBJ1-2	few	CASSPNTGQDILYGYTF